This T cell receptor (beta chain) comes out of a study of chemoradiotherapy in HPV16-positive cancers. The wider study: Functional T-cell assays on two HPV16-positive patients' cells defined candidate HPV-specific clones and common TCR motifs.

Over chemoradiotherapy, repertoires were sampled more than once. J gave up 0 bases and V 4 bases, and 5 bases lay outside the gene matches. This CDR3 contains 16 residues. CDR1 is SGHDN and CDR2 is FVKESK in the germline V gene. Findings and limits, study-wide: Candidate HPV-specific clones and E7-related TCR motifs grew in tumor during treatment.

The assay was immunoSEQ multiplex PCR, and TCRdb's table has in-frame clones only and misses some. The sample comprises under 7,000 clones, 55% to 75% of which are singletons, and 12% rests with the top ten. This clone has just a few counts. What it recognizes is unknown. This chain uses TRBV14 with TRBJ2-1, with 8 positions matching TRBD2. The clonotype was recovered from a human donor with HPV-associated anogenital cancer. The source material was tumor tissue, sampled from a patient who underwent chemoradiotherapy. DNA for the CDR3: TGTGCCAGCAGCCGCACTAGCGGAAGCTCCTACAATGAGCAGTTCTTC. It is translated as CASSRTSGSSYNEQFF.